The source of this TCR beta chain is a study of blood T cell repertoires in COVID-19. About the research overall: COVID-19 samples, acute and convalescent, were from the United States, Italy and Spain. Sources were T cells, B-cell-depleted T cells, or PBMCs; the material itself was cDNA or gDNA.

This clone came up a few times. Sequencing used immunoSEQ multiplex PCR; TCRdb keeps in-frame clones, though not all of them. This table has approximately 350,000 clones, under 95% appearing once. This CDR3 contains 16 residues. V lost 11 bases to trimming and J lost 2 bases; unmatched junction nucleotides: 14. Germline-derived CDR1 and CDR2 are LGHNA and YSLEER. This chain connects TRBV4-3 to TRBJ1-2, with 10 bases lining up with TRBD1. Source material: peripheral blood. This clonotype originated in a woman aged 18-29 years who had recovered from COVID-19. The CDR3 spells CASAWSGTGENYGYTF. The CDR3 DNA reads TGCGCCTCAGCCTGGTCGGGGACAGGGGAAAACTATGGCTACACCTTC.